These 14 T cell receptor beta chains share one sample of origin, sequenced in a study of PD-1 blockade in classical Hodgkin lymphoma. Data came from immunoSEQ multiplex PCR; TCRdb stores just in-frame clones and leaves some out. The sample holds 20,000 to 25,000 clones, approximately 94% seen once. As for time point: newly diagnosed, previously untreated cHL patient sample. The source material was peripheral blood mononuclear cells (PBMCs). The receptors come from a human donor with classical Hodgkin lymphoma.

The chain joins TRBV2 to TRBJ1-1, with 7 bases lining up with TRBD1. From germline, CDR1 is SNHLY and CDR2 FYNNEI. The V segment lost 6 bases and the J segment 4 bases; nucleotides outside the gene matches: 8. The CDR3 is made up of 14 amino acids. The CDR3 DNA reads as TGTGCCAGCAGCGAACAGGGGTTGACCACTGAAGCTTTCTTT. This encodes CASSEQGLTTEAFF.

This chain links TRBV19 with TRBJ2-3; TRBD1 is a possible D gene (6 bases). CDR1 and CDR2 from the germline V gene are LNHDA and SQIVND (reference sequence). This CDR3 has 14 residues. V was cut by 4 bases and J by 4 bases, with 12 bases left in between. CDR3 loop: CASSTTGTSDTQYF. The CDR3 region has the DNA TGTGCCAGTAGTACCACCGGGACATCAGATACGCAGTATTTT.

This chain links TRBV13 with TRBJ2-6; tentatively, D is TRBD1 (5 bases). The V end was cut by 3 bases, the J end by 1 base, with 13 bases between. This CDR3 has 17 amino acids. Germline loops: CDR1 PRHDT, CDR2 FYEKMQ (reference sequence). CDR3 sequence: CASSFQGIRSGANVLTF. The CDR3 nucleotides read TGTGCCAGCAGCTTCCAGGGAATTCGGTCTGGGGCCAACGTCCTGACTTTC.

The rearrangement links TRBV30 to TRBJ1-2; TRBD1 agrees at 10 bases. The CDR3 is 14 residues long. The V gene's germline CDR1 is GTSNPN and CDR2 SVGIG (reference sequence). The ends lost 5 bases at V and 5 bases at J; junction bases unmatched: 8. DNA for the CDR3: TGTGCCTGGCTCCGGGACAGGGGAGTGTATGGCTACACCTTC. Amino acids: CAWLRDRGVYGYTF.

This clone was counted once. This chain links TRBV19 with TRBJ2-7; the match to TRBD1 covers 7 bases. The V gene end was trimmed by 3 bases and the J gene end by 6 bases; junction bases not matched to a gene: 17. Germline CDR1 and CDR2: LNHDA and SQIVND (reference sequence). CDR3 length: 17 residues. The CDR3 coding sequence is TGTGCCAGTAGTATTCTACCGGGACAAGGGGACAGAGGCGAGCAGTACTTC. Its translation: CASSILPGQGDRGEQYF.

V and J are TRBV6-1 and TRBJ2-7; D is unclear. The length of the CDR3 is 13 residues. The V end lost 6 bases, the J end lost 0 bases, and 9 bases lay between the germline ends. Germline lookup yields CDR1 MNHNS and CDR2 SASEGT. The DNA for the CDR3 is TGTGCCAGCAGGAAAGGGAACTCCTACGAGCAGTACTTC. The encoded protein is CASRKGNSYEQYF.

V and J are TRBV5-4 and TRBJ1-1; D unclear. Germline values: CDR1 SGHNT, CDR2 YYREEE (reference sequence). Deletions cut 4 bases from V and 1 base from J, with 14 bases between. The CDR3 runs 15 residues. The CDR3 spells CASSQIRARNTEAFF. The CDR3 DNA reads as TGTGCCAGCAGCCAGATTAGGGCGAGGAACACTGAAGCTTTCTTT.

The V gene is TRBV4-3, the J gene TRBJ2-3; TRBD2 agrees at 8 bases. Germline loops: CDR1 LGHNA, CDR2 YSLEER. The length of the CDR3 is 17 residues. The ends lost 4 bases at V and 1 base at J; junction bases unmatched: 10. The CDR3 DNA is TGCGCCAGCAGCCTCAACTCCGGGGGGGCCGGCACAGATACGCAGTATTTT. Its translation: CASSLNSGGAGTDTQYF.

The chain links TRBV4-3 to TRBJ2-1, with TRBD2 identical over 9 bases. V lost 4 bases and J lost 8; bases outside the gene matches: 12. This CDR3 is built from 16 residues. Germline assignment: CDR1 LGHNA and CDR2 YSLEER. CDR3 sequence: CASSRGGGAGFHEQFF. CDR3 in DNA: TGCGCCAGCAGCCGGGGCGGGGGGGCCGGGTTTCATGAGCAGTTCTTC.

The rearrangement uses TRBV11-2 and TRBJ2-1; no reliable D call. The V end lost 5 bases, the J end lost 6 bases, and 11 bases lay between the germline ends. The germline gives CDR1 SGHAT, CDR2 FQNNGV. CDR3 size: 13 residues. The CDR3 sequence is CASSVNLGNEQFF. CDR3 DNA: TGTGCCAGCAGCGTTAATCTCGGCAATGAGCAGTTCTTC.

The CDR3 coding sequence is TGTGCCAGCAGCCCCCGGGTGACTAACCAAGGGGATACGCAGTATTTT. Amino acid sequence: CASSPRVTNQGDTQYF. The V gene is TRBV7-2, the J gene TRBJ2-3; the D gene is possibly TRBD2 (5 bases). Germline CDR1 reads SGHTA; CDR2 reads FQGNSA. Trimming took 5 bases from V and 6 from J, leaving 21 bases between them. The CDR3 loop spans 16 amino acids.

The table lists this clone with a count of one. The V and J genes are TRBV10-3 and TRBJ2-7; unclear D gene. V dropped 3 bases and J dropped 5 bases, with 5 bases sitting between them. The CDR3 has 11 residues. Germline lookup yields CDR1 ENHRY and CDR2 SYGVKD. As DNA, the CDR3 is TGTGCCATCAGTGATGCGGACGAGCAGTACTTC. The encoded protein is CAISDADEQYF.

CDR3 protein: CASSLDLYQETQYF. The CDR3 region has the DNA TGTGCCAGCAGCTTGGACTTGTACCAAGAGACCCAGTACTTC. The rearrangement joins TRBV7-2 to TRBJ2-5; possibly TRBD2 for D (5 bases). Germline V lookup: CDR1 SGHTA, CDR2 FQGNSA. V lost 3 bases to trimming and J lost 0 bases, with 8 bases between them. The CDR3 length is 14 residues.

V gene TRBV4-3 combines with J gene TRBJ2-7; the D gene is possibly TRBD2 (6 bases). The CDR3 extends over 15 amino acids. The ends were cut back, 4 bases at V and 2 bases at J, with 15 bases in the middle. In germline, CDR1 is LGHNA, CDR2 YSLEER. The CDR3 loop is CASSLLLGGAYEQYF. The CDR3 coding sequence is TGCGCCAGCAGCCTCCTCTTGGGAGGAGCCTACGAGCAGTACTTC.